This paragraph covers one T cell receptor beta chain sequence. CDR3 size: 17 residues. V was clipped by 2 bases and J by 2 bases; unmatched bases: 9. Germline V gene data show CDR1 as KGHSH and CDR2 as LQKENI. The data belong to a study of blood T cell repertoires in COVID-19. Clones were sequenced by immunoSEQ multiplex PCR, and TCRdb holds only the in-frame ones, with some missing. The sample has roughly 170,000 clones, approximately 87% seen once; the top ten hold approximately 13%. This clonotype was obtained from a woman between 65 and 79 years old with COVID-19, enrolled during active disease. The rearrangement links TRBV18 to TRBJ1-2; TRBD1 agrees at 9 bases. Sequenced input: peripheral blood. CDR3 loop: CASSPEMYRGQNYGYTF. CDR3 DNA sequence: TGTGCCAGCTCACCAGAGATGTACAGGGGGCAAAACTATGGCTACACCTTC.